The T cell receptor (beta chain) described here comes from a study of T cell clusters in autoimmune cytopenias. The germline V gene encodes CDR1 LNHNV and CDR2 YYDKDF (reference sequence). This CDR3 region has 15 residues. TRB was amplified from 250 ng of peripheral blood genomic DNA per sample. Multiplex touch-down PCR amplified TRB using TRB-A and TRB-B pools in one tube. For each CDR3 protein, TCRdb gives one entry from its re-call of the multiplex PCR reads, without DNA. The data include more than 3,000 distinct CDR3 sequences; the top ten clones carry around 15%. Study observations and caveats: Exclusive TRB clusters were about 3-fold more numerous in healthy donors than in active autoimmune hepatitis. TRB repertoire shifts in secondary cytopenia and chronic lymphocytic leukemia mostly reflected lymphoma, not autoimmunity. Physiological T cell clusters of healthy donors were apparently absent in primary autoimmune cytopenia patients.

This clonotype is classed as medium-sized by frequency. The antigen is undetermined. What was sequenced was peripheral blood. This sequence originates from a human donor with an autoimmune cytopenia or autoimmune hepatitis (not recorded which). The V and J genes are TRBV15 and TRBJ2-7; TCRdb proposes TRBD2, but this gene call is untestable without DNA. The CDR3 is CATSPSTAGGYEQYF.